This T cell receptor beta chain was sequenced for a study of cytomegalovirus exposure and HLA in healthy donors (dated by TCRdb to 2015 to 2018). The study in broad terms: According to an earlier analysis of 550 to 700 of the donors, 150 million to 200 million T cells yielded 117 million unique TCR beta sequences and approximately 280 Gb of sequence data. Roughly 310 gigabases of sequencing data and 78 million or so unique TCR sequences were included in an early release covering 550 to 800 HLA-typed donors. Of the 350 to 450 genotyped donors, over 80% were placed in the genetic ancestry cluster associated with self-reported Caucasian donors. The study aimed to test whether cataloging public T cell receptors could reveal signatures of past pathogen exposure. The study profiled the T cell repertoires of approximately 700 subjects by immunosequencing and related them to cytomegalovirus serostatus. Along with the roughly 700-subject first cohort, a separate validation cohort of over 90 different subjects was used. To predict cytomegalovirus infection status, the study brought together high-throughput TCR immunosequencing, statistical association of individual TCRs with disease status, and machine learning. To study patterns of TCR occurrence, a later analysis re-analyzed previously published TCR beta repertoires from around 700 donors and added high-resolution HLA genotyping. The later analysis used no new phenotypic data to find candidate immune exposures, relying instead on TCR beta sequences and their occurrence across donors. In an earlier analysis of 500 to 650 of the donors, high-throughput TCR beta sequencing was used to judge whether each TCR beta V gene segment behaved as functional or pseudogenic. Donor age, sex, ethnicity and CMV serostatus were compiled together with the repertoire data. A later genetic analysis used genome-wide SNP genotypes for about 60% of the 666 donors, treating that subset as a discovery cohort. All discovery cohort repertoires had been generated using a single sequencing platform. HLA typing covered class I and class II loci at four-digit resolution. The number of typed donors differed by locus: about 620-640 for A, B, C, DRB1 and DQB1; some 500 for DQA1; over 600 for DPA1; and some 450 for DPB1. Five DR-DQ haplotypes were handled as single units for association and clustering because linkage in the cohort was strong. On average, around 240,000 unique TCR beta nucleotide sequences were sequenced per donor among a few hundred genotyped donors of the cohort, with 15% to 20% of those sequences being non-productive. Overall results and qualifications from the work: In a later genetic analysis, fewer N-insertions in productive TCRs were reported among donors in an Asian-associated ancestry cluster than the roughly 700-donor mean. A total of 150 to 200 TCR beta chains were listed by the study as associated with cytomegalovirus. At a false discovery rate of 0.05, a later analysis linked 16,000 or so TCR beta sequences to specific HLA alleles. A few of the identified cytomegalovirus-associated TCR beta chains were confirmed in vitro to be specific for cytomegalovirus antigens. A further reported finding was that TCR beta sequences accurately predicted the HLA-A and HLA-B alleles for most subjects in the first cohort. The classifier was reported to diagnose cytomegalovirus status with high specificity and sensitivity in both the original cohort and the validation cohort. In a later analysis, the rate of TCR association differed among HLA loci, with DRB1 alleles having the most associated TCRs and HLA-C alleles having the fewest. Only TCR beta chains were sequenced in this cohort, and the absence of alpha or paired-chain data limited detectable features. Across donors, most TCR sequences were observed very rarely, whereas some public TCRs were present in many individuals. In a later genetic analysis, a missense DCLRE1C variant was associated with V-gene and J-gene trimming of TCR beta chains, and the association was replicated in an independent cohort. According to the authors, the approach could potentially be generalized to other disease states and immunological phenotypes. In a later analysis, several top co-occurrence clusters were reported to appear linked to parvovirus B19, influenza, CMV and Epstein-Barr virus. The 87-base-pair reads could not distinguish some IMGT-functional V segments, including TRBV6-2 and TRBV6-3, so those segments were excluded. An earlier analysis of around 540 of the donors showed that most TCR beta V segments appeared in productive rearrangements either about 87% or about 30% of the time, which broadly matched IMGT annotations. Assigning TCR associations to individual alleles was difficult when HLA alleles, especially DR and DQ, strongly co-occurred. About 15 rarely observed V segments, including chromosome 9 orphons, were excluded from the earlier analysis of some 590 of the donors because counts were too low. Most CMV-associated TCR beta chains appeared to be HLA-restricted in a later analysis, and the HLA associations seemed to be driven largely by CMV exposure. Because HLA typing was unavailable for some donors at each locus, only the typed subset was used in association tests. Roughly uniform sequencing depth across donors was assumed in presence/absence analyses, although this assumption may not hold. A group of highly shared sequence variants was considered likely to be a technical artifact of the sequencing pipeline. Compared with equally common non-associated chains, HLA-associated TCR beta chains in a later analysis were more clonally expanded and had lower generation probabilities. The only immune exposure information available for the cohort was CMV serostatus. Linkage disequilibrium might explain the correlated functional status among segregating V segments, but an unknown experimental factor could not be excluded.

Library generation was performed with the immunoSEQ multiplex PCR assay. For the multiplex PCR, a mixture combining 60 forward primers for TCR Vbeta segments and 13 reverse primers for TCR Jbeta segments was used. The CDR3 region of rearranged TCR beta genes was amplified from genomic DNA with a multiplex PCR assay. The Illumina HiSeq System was used to sequence the amplified TCR beta libraries as 87-base-pair reads. The authors' pipeline ran thus. A later analysis counted 65 million to 90 million unique TCR beta chains across the 550 to 750 repertoires, and around 12 million of these chains were shared by at least two donors. A nearest-neighbor algorithm error-corrected the raw reads and collapsed the reads into unique sequences, merging closely related sequences to remove PCR and sequencing errors. V, D and J gene segments were assigned by aligning CDR3 sequences to IMGT reference sequences. For a sequence to be retained, a match of at least six nucleotides was required to both a V gene segment and a J gene segment. Rearrangements were classified as productive when the CDR3 lacked stop codons and remained in frame with V and J, and all other rearrangements were classified as non-productive. CDR3 was defined by IMGT convention, running from the second conserved V-encoded cysteine to the conserved J-encoded phenylalanine. The earlier analysis of 500 to 750 of the donors excluded any sequence lacking an unambiguous match to a single V gene segment. In an earlier analysis of a few hundred of the donors, V segments were called functional above 56.7% productive rearrangements and were called segregating when the between-donor standard deviation exceeded 5%. A statistical classification framework was built for diagnosing cytomegalovirus status from the catalog of TCR beta chain sequences. V and J gene assignment, in a later analysis, came from comparing TCR nucleotide sequences with IMGT/GENE-DB human TR gene sequences. The TCRdist pipeline was used in a later analysis to assign CDR3 sequences and most-parsimonious VDJ recombination scenarios. In a later analysis, each TCR beta chain was defined by its CDR3 amino acid sequence together with its V-gene family, and reads lacking a unique V-gene family were excluded. In a later analysis, several hundred highly shared, low-generation-probability nucleotide sequences were removed to address suspected cross-contamination and a sequencing artifact. For each public chain, a later analysis derived a clonal expansion index from normalized ranks of inferred template counts within each repertoire. A later analysis computed generation probabilities with a VDJ recombination model fitted to out-of-frame rearrangements, and checked the results against IGoR. In a later analysis, hypergeometric tests were used to score TCR-TCR, TCR-HLA and TCR-CMV co-occurrence, with a repertoire-size bias correction applied to TCR pairs. A later analysis estimated false discovery rates by permuting HLA or CMV assignments 20 times. In a later analysis, co-occurring TCRs were grouped using DBSCAN, with TCRdist sequence similarity added in when clustering inside HLA-allele-positive subsets. Repertoires with fewer than 30,000 or more than 120,000 public chains were left out of co-occurrence clustering, as were a few repertoires with anomalous nucleotide sharing. As stored in TCRdb, this immuneACCESS dataset retains in-frame rearrangements with V and J assigned. A fraction of the clones does not appear; measured against another copy, unresolved V genes explain less than half of the discrepancy, and the remainder lacks a known reason. That table furnishes V, J and clone size, whereas the DNA furnished D and trimming. The sample table holds about 120,000 clones, of which 70% to 85% were seen once. The ten largest clonotypes hold roughly 10% of the sample.

About this clone: Its antigen is unknown. No much larger clone is present one base from it, and per-base qualities are unavailable.

The cohort consisted of fewer than 700 healthy bone marrow donors. Cohort members were all nominally healthy when sampled, although unrecorded immune exposures were likely present. The donor tested CMV seropositive and was one of the 289 seropositive cohort members. A peripheral blood sample was provided by each donor, and peripheral blood mononuclear cells were used for TCR beta sequencing. The Qiagen DNeasy Blood Extraction Kit was used to extract genomic DNA from the blood cell samples. Including the terminal cysteine and phenylalanine, the CDR3 comprises 16 residues. The DNA shown is the 48-base CDR3, in frame from base 1. In the germline V gene, CDR1 corresponds to MGHRA and CDR2 to YSYEKL. V loses 3 bases, J loses 0 bases, and the germline ends lie 14 bases apart.

Sequenced input: PBMCs. This TCR was recovered from a woman between 50 and 59 years old in good health and CMV-seropositive. The V and J genes are TRBV4-1 and TRBJ1-1, with the identity of the D gene unclear. The DNA sequence reads TGCGCCAGCAGCCACCCTGGTACGGAGCTGAACACTGAAGCTTTCTTT. The resulting protein is CASSHPGTELNTEAFF.